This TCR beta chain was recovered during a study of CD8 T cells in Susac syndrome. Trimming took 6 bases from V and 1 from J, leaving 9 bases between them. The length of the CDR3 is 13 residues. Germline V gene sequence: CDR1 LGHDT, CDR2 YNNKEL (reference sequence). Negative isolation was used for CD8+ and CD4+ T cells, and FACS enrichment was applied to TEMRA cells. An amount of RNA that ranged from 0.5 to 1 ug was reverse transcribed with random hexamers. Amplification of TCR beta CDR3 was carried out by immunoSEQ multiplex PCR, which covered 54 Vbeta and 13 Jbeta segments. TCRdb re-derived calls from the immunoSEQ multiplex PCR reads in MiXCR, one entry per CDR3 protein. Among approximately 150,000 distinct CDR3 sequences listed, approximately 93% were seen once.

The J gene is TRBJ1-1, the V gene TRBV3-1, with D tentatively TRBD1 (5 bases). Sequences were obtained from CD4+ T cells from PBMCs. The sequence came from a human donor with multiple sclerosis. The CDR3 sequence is CASRLDRNTEAFF. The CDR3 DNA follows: TGTGCCAGCAGACTCGACAGGAACACTGAAGCTTTCTTT.